This note documents a single T cell receptor (beta chain) sequence. These data originate in a study of OX40 agonist ivuxolimab in advanced cancers. The protocol was immunoSEQ multiplex PCR, while the TCRdb copy is restricted to in-frame clones and leaves out a portion. This sample has 76,000 or so clones; 70% to 90% occur once, and the top ten carry 5% to 7%. V gave up 5 bases and J gave up 8 bases; unmatched junction bases: 11. The CDR3 loop spans 15 amino acids. Germline CDR1 SGHAT, CDR2 FQNNGV. The TCR originated in an adult with an advanced solid tumor such as melanoma, head and neck, liver or kidney cancer. The J gene is TRBJ2-1, the V gene TRBV11-2; 8 bases fit TRBD2. This material consisted of CD4+ or CD8+ T cells sorted from blood, taken in a trial of the OX40 agonist ivuxolimab. The CDR3 is CASSPRTGGEDEQFF. Written as DNA, the CDR3 is TGTGCCAGCAGCCCCAGGACGGGAGGGGAGGATGAGCAGTTCTTC.